This TCR beta chain was observed in a study of early T cells in non-severe SARS-CoV-2 infection (dated by TCRdb to the early 2020s). Background for the entire study: Because TCR sequencing was done on bulk RNA from unsorted whole blood, the alpha and beta chains could not be paired.

Libraries were constructed by 5' RACE. TCRdb lists the instrument as NextSeq 500. In the TCR library protocol, unique molecular identifiers were attached to individual cDNA molecules to correct for PCR bias and sequencing error. Both TCR alpha and beta chains were sequenced, and tight co-correlation was observed between alpha and beta sequence abundances in each sample. On the study's bioinformatics: V gene, J gene and CDR3 annotation of TCR sequences was performed with Decombinator V4. Expanded TCRs were defined as changing significantly between any two time points under a Poisson model with p below 0.0001. TCR abundances were normalised to the total number of TCRs sequenced per sample and expressed as counts per million. TRAV1-2 paired with TRAJ12, TRAJ20 or TRAJ33 defined MAIT TCRs, while TRAV10 paired with TRAJ18 defined iNKT TCRs. VDJdb, accessed on 1 November 2021, was searched for TCRs annotated for CMV, EBV and SARS-CoV-2, and TCRs annotated for more than one antigen were excluded. TCRdb's own reprocessing of the public reads used fastp at Q25 and MiXCR and kept productive beta chains. Rows are combined by CDR3 protein, so each entry shows the most common genes and DNA. TCRdb, rather than the study authors, made the V and J calls. This sample gives 35,000 to 55,000 distinct CDR3 sequences in total; approximately 10% of them show up just once. Jointly, the top ten make up just over 20% of the sample.

Points the paper makes about the study in general: Matching against VDJdb was skewed toward anti-spike CD8 responses, likely underestimated virus-specific expansions, and missed private and CD4 specificities.

V trim: 5 bases; J trim: 7 bases; unmatched bases: 5. Reading the germline V gene (reference sequence) gives CDR1 LNHNV and CDR2 YYDKDF. Its CDR3 holds 13 amino acids, cysteine through phenylalanine. Of the read, only the CDR3 DNA is kept; its 39 bases are in frame from base 1. This clonotype was recorded at least ten times. Its binding antigen is unknown. It has no much larger one-base neighbor in the sample; base qualities were not kept. Set within a cohort of healthcare workers in London, UK, this nested case-control study involved weekly PCR testing of nasopharyngeal swabs along with blood sampling. Healthcare workers were recruited between 23 and 31 March 2020, during the week of the UK lockdown, and were followed weekly for up to about 16 weeks.

The chain employs TRBV15 and TRBJ1-5; a stretch of 7 junction bases matches TRBD1. Input material: whole blood. This TCR derives from an adult who was a healthcare worker with PCR-confirmed SARS-CoV-2 infection or an uninfected control (not recorded which). The CDR3 region has the sequence CATSDRDWQPQHF. The sequence in DNA is TGTGCCACCAGCGACAGGGACTGGCAGCCCCAGCATTTT.